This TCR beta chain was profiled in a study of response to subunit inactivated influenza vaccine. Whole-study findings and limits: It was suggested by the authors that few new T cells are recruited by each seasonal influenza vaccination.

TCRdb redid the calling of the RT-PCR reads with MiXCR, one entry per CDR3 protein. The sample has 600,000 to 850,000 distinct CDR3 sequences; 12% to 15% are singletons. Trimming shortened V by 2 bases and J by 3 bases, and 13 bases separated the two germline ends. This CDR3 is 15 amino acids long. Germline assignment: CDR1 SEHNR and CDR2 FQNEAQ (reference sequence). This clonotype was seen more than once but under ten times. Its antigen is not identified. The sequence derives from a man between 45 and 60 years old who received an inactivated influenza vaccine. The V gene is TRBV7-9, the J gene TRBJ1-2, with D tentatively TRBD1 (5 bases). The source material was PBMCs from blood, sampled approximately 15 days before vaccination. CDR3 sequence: CASSLLGRGDYGYTF. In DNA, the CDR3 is TGTGCCAGCAGCTTATTAGGAAGAGGGGACTATGGCTACACCTTC. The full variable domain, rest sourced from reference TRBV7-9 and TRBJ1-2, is DTGVSQNPRHKITKRGQNVTFRCDPISEHNRLYWYRQTLGQGPEFLTYFQNEAQLEKSRLLSDRFSAERPKGSFSTLEIQRTEQGDSAMYLCASSLLGRGDYGYTFGSGTRLTVV.